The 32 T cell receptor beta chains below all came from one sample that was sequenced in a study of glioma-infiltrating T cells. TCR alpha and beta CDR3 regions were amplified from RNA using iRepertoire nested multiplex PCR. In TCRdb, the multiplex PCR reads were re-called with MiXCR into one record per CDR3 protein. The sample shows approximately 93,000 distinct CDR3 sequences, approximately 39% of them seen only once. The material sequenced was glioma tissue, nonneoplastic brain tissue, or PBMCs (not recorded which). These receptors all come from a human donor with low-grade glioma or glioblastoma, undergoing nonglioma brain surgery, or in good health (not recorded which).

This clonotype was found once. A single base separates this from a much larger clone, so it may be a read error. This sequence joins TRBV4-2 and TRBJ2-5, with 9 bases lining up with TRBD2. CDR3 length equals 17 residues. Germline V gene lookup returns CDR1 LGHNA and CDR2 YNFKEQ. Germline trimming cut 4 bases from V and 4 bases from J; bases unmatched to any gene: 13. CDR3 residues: CASSPQGSSGSSETQYF. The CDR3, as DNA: TGTGCCAGCAGCCCCCAAGGGAGTAGCGGGAGCTCAGAGACCCAGTACTTC.

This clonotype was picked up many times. This CDR3 reads CASSLSTGRQETQYF. CDR3 coding DNA: TGTGCCAGCAGTTTATCGACAGGGCGGCAAGAGACCCAGTACTTC. The chain has TRBV12-3 or TRBV12-4 and TRBJ2-5, with 7 bases aligning to TRBD1. Trimming at V came to 2 bases and at J to 2 bases, leaving 5 bases not matched to a gene. This CDR3 is built from 15 residues.

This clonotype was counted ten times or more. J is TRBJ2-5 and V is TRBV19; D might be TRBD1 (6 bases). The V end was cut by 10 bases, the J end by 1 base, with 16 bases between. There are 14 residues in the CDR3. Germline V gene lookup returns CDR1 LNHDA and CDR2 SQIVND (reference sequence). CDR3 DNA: TGTGCCACCCGCAAATCGGACAGCCAAGAGACCCAGTACTTC. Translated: CATRKSDSQETQYF.

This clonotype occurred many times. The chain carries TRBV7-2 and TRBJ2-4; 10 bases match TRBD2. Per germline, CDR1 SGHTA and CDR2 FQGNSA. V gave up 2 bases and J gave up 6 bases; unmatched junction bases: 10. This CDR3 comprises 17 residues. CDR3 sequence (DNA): TGTGCCAGCAGCTTATATTCTAGCGGGAGTGGGATAAACATTCAGTACTTC. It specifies CASSLYSSGSGINIQYF.

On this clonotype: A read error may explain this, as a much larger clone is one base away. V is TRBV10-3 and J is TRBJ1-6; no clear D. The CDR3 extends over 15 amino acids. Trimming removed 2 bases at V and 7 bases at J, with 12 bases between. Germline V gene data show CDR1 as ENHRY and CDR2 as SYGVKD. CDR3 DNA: TGTGCCATCAGTGAGATTCCGGCCGTAAATTCACCCCTCCACTTT. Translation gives CAISEIPAVNSPLHF.

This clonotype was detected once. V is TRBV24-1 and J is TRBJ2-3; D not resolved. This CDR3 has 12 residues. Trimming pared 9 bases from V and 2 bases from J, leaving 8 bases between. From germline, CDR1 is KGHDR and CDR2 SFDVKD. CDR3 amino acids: CATLRTTDTQYF. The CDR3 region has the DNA TGTGCCACCCTACGGACCACAGATACGCAGTATTTT.

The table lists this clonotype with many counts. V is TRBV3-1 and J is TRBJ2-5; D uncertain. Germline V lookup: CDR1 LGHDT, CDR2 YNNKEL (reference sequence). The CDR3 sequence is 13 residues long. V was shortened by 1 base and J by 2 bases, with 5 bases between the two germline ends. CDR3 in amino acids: CASSQARQETQYF. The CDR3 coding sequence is TGTGCCAGCAGCCAAGCGCGTCAAGAGACCCAGTACTTC.

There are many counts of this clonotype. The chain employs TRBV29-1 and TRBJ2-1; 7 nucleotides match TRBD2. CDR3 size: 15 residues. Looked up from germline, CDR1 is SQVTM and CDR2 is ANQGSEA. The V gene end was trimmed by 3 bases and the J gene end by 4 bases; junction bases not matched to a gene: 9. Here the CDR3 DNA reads TGCAGCGTTGATTCTACAGCGGGGTTTTACAATGAGCAGTTCTTC. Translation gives CSVDSTAGFYNEQFF.

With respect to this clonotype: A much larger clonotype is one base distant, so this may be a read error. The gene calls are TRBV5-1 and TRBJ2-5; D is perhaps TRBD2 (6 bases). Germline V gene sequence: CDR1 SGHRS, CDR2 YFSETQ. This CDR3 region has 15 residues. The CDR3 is CASSLIGGVQGTQYF. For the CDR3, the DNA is TGCGCCAGCAGCCTAATTGGCGGGGTCCAAGGGACCCAGTACTTC.

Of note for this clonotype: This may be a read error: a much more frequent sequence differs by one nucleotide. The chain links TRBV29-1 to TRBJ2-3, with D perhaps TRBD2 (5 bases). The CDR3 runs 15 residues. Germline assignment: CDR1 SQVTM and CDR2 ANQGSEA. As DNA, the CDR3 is TGCAGCGTTGAAGATCTGGGAGTTTTGTTCGATACGCGGTATTTT. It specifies CSVEDLGVLFDTRYF.

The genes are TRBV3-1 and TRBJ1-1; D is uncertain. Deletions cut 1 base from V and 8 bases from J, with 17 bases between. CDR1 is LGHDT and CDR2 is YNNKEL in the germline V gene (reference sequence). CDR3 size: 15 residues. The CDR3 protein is CASSQARPQSTEAFF. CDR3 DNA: TGTGCCAGCAGCCAAGCCCGACCGCAGAGCACCGAAGCTTTCTTT.

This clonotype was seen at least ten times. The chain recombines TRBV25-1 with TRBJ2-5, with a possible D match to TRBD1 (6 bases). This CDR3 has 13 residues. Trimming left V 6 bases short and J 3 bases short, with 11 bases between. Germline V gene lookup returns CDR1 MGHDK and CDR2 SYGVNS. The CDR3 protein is CASSRTAKETQYF. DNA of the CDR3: TGTGCCAGCAGCCGGACAGCCAAAGAGACCCAGTACTTC.

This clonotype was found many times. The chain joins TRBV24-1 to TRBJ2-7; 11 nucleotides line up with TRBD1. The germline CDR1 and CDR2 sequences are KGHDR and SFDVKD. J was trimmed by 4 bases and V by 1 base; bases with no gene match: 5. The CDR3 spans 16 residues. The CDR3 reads CATSDLGTGGDYEQYF. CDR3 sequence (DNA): TGTGCCACCAGTGATTTAGGGACAGGGGGAGATTACGAGCAGTACTTC.

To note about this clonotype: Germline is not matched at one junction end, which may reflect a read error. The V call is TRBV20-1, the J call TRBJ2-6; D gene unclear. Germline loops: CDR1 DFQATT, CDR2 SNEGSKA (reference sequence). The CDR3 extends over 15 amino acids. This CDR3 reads CIARQGSSGANVLTF. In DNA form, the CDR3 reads TGCATTGCTAGGCAAGGTAGCTCCGGGGCCAACGTCCTGACTTTC.

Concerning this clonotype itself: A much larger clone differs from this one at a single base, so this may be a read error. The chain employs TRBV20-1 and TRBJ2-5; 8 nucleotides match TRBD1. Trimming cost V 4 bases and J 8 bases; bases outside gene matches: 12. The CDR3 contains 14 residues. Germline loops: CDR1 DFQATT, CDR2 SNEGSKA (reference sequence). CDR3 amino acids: CSAKSTGERDTQYF. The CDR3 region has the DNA TGCAGTGCTAAATCGACAGGGGAAAGAGACACCCAGTACTTC.

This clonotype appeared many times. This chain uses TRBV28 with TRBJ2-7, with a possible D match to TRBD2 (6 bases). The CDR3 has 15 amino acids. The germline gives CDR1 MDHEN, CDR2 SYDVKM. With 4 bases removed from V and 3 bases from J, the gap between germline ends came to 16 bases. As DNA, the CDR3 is TGTGCCAGCAGTTCGATAGACTCGGAGGGCTACGAGCAGTACTTC. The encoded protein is CASSSIDSEGYEQYF.

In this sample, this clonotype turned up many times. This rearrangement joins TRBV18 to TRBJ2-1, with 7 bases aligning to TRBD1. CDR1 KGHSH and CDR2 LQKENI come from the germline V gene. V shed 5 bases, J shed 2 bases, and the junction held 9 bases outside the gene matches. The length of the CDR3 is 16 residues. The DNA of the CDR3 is TGTGCCAGCTCAACGACGAGACAGGGTACCTACAATGAGCAGTTCTTC. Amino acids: CASSTTRQGTYNEQFF.

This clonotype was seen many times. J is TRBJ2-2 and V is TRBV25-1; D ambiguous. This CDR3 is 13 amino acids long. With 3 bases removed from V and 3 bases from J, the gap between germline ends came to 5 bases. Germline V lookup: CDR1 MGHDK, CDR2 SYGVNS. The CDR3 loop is CASSDMYTGELFF. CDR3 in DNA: TGTGCCAGCAGTGATATGTACACCGGGGAGCTGTTTTTT.

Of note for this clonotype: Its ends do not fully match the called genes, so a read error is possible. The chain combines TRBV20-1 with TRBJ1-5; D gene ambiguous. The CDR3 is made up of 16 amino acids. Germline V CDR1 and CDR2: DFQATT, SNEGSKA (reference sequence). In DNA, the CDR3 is TGCAGTGCTAGAGGGGAAGGGTTCGAGAGCAATCAACCCCAGCATTTT. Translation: CSARGEGFESNQPQHF.

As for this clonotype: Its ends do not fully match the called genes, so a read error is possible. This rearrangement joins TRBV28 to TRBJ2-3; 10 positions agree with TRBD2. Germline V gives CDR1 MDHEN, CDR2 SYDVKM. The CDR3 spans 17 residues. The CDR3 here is CASSLWKLAGDMDTRYF. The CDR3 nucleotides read TGTGCCAGCAGTTTATGGAAGCTAGCGGGAGATATGGATACGCGGTATTTT.

The CDR3 sequence is CASSGTLMNTEAFF. Here the CDR3 DNA reads TGTGCCAGCAGCGGGACACTCATGAACACTGAAGCTTTCTTT. The J gene is TRBJ1-1, the V gene TRBV6-6, with D possibly matching TRBD1 (6 bases). This CDR3 spans 14 amino acids. The V gene lost 6 bases and the J gene lost 0 bases, with 11 bases spanning the gap. Germline loops: CDR1 MNHNY, CDR2 SVGAGI (reference sequence).

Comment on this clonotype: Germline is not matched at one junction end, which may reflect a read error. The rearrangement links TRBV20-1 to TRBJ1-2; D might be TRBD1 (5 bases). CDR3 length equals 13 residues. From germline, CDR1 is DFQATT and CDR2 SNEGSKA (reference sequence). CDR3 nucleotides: TGCAATGCTAGAGCGGAGGGGAGACATGGCTACACCTTC. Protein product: CNARAEGRHGYTF.

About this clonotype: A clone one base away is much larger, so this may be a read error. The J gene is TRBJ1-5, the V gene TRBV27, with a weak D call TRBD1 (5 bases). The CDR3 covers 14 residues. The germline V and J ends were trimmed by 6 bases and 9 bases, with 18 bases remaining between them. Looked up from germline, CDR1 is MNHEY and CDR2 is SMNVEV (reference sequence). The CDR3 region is CASSHLGTSRPQHF. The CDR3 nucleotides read TGTGCCAGCAGCCACCTAGGGACCAGTCGGCCCCAGCATTTT.

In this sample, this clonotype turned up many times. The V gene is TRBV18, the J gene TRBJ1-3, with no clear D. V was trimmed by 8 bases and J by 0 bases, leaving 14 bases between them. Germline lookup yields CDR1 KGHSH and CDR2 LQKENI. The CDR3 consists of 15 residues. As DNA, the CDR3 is TGTGCCAGCACTAGACGGGAGAGCTCTGGAAACACCATATATTTT. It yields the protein CASTRRESSGNTIYF.

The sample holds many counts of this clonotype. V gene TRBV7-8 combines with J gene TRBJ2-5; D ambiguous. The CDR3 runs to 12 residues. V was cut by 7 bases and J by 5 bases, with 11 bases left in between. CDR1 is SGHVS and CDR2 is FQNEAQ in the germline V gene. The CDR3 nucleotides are TGTGCCAGCACCCCTCCGTCTGAGACCCAGTACTTC. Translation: CASTPPSETQYF.

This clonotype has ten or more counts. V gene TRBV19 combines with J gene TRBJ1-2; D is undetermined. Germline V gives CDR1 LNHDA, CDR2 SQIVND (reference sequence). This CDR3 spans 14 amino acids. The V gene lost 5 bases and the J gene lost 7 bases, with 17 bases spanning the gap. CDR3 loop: CASSSRHSDGGYTF. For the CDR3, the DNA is TGTGCCAGTAGTTCGCGCCACTCCGATGGTGGCTACACCTTC.

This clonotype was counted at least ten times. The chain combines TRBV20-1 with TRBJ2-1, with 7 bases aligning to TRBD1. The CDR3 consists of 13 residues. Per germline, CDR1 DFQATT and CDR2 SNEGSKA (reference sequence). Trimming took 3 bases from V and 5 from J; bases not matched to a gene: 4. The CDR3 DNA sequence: TGCAGTGCTAGGACAGGGTCCAACAATGAGCAGTTCTTC. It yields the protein CSARTGSNNEQFF.

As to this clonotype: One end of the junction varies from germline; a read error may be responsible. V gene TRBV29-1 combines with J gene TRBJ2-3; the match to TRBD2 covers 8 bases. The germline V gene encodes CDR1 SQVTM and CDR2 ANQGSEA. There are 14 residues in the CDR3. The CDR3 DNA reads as TGCAGCGCCGAACTAGCGGAGAGCGCAGATACACAGTATTTT. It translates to CSAELAESADTQYF.

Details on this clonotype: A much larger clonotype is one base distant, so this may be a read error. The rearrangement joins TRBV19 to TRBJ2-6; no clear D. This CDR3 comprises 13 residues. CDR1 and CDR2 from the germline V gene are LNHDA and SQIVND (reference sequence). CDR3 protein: CACSATGANVLTF. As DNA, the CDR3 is TGTGCCTGTAGTGCCACTGGGGCCAACGTCCTGACTTTC.

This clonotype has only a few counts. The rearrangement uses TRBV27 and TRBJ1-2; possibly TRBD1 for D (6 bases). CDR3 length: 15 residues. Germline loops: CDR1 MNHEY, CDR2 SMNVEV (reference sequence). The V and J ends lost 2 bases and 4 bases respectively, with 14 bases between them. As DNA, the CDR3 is TGTGCCAGCAGTTTAAGGGGGGGCAGAAGCTATGGCTACACCTTC. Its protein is CASSLRGGRSYGYTF.

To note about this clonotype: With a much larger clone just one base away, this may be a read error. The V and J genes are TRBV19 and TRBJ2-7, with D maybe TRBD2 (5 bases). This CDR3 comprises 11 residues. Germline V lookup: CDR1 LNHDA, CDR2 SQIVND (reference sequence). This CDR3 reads CASSGSGEQHF. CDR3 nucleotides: TGTGCCAGTAGTGGGAGCGGCGAGCAGCACTTC.

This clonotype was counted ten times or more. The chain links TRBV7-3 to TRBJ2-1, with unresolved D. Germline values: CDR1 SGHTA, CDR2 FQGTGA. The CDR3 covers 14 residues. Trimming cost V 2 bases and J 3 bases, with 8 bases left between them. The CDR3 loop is CASSLAPSYNEQFF. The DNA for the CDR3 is TGTGCCAGCAGCTTAGCCCCGAGCTACAATGAGCAGTTCTTC.